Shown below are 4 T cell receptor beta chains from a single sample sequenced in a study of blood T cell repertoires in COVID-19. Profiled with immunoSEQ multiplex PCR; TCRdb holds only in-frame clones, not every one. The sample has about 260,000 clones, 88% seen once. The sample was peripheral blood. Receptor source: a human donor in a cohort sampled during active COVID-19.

Here the CDR3 reads CASSAGSKNEKLFF. CDR3 in DNA: TGTGCCAGCAGCGCAGGCTCCAAGAATGAAAAACTGTTTTTT. This chain joins TRBV7-2 and TRBJ1-4; D is uncertain. CDR1 is SGHTA, CDR2 FQGNSA, per germline. This CDR3 has 14 residues. V shed 5 bases and J shed 5 bases, with 12 bases lying between them.

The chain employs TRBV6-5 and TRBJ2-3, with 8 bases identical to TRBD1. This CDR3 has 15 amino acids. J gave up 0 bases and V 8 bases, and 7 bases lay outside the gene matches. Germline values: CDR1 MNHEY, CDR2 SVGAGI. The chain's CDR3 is CASRQGAASTDTQYF. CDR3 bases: TGTGCCAGCCGGCAGGGGGCTGCTAGCACAGATACGCAGTATTTT.

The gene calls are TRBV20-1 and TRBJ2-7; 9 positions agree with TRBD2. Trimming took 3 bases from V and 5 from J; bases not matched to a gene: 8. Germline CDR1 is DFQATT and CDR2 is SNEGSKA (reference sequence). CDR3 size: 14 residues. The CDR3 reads CSASILREGNEQYF. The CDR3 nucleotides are TGCAGTGCTAGTATCCTGCGGGAGGGTAACGAGCAGTACTTC.

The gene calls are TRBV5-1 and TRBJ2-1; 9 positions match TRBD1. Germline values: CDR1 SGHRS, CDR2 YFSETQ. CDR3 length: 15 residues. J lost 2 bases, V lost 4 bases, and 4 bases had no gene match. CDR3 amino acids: CASSRGTGTYNEQFF. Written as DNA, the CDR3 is TGCGCCAGCAGCCGGGGGACAGGGACCTACAATGAGCAGTTCTTC.